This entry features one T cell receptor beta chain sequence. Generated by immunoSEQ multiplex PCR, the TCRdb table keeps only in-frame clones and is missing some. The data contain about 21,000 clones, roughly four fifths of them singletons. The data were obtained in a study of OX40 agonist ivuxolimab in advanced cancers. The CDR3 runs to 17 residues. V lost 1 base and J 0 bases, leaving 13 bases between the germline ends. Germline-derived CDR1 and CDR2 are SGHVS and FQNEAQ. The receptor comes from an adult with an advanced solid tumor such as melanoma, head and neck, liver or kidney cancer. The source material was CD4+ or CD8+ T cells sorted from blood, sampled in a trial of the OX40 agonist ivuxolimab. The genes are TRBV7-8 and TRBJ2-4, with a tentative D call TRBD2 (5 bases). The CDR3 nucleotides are TGTGCCAGCAGCTTAGGAGTAAGAGCGGTAGCCAAAAACATTCAGTACTTC. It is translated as CASSLGVRAVAKNIQYF.